This entry lists 4 T cell receptor beta chains sequenced from one sample in a study of blood T cells in healthy people across ages. Sample-barcoded 5' priming and a J-beta primer mix drove a second PCR of roughly 6 to 12 cycles. MiXCR was run by TCRdb on the 5' RACE reads, yielding one entry per CDR3 protein. Altogether 1.2 million to 1.5 million distinct CDR3 sequences are present, around 42% being singletons, with the ten largest covering 7% to 9.5%. The sample was blood. The receptor source for this set is a young woman in good health.

Comments on this clonotype: The junction and the germline gene differ at one end; a read error may be behind it. This chain connects TRBV9 to TRBJ1-1, with D maybe TRBD1 (5 bases). This CDR3 has 12 residues. The V gene's germline CDR1 is SGDLS and CDR2 YYNGEE. This chain's CDR3 is CASSHRNTVAFF. The CDR3 nucleotides are TGTGCCAGCAGCCACAGGAACACTGTAGCTTTCTTT.

A few counts support this clonotype. V usage is TRBV6-1 and J usage is TRBJ2-1, with 8 bases aligning to TRBD1. CDR3 size: 15 residues. The ends lost 4 bases at V and 1 base at J; junction bases unmatched: 3. Germline V CDR1 and CDR2: MNHNS, SASEGT. The CDR3 sequence is CASSAGQGSYNEQFF. DNA for the CDR3: TGTGCCAGCAGTGCCGGACAGGGTTCCTACAATGAGCAGTTCTTC.

This clonotype was seen a few times. The chain uses TRBV7-9 and TRBJ2-7; D is unclear. The germline CDR1 and CDR2 sequences are SEHNR and FQNEAQ (reference sequence). CDR3 length equals 11 residues. V was pared by 4 bases and J by 12 bases, with 13 bases between. The CDR3 spells CASSSVMVAYF. CDR3 nucleotides: TGTGCCAGCAGCTCTGTCATGGTGGCGTACTTC.

A few counts support this clonotype. This chain joins TRBV6-5 and TRBJ2-5; D not resolved. Germline CDR1 reads MNHEY; CDR2 reads SVGAGI. Trimming stripped 2 bases from V and 3 bases from J, with 10 bases between. The CDR3 runs 14 residues. CDR3 in DNA: TGTGCCAGCAGTTACGGGTATTCAGAAGAGACCCAGTACTTC. Amino acid sequence: CASSYGYSEETQYF.